The entry below describes one TCR beta chain. This CDR3 region has 13 residues. V lost 1 base to trimming and J lost 8 bases, with 6 bases between them. Germline loops: CDR1 SGHTA, CDR2 FQGNSA. The sample comes from a study of control samples from healthy donors and cancer patients. Generated by immunoSEQ multiplex PCR, the TCRdb table keeps only in-frame clones and is missing some. The sample shows about 82,000 clones, 94% of them seen only once. This chain uses TRBV7-2 with TRBJ1-6; D not certain. Sequencing was done on a sample of blood. This clonotype was obtained from a woman younger than 35 in good health. CDR3 bases: TGTGCCAGCAGCTTAGAGAGGGATTCACCCCTCCACTTT. Translation: CASSLERDSPLHF.